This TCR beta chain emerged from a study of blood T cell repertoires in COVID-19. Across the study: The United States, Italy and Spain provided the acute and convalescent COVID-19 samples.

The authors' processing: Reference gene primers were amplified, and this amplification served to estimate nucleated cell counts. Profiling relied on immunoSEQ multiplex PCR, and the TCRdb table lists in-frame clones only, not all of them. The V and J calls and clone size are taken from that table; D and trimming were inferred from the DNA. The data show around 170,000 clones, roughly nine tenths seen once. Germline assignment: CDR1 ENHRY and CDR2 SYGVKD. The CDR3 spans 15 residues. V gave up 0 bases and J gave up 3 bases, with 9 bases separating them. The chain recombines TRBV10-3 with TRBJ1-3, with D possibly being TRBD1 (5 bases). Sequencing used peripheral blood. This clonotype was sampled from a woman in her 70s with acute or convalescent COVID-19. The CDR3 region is CAISESIQGGNTIYF. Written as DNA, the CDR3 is TGTGCCATCAGTGAGTCGATCCAGGGTGGAAACACCATATATTTT.